Listed below are T cell receptor beta chains from one sample, sequenced in a study of blood T cell repertoires in COVID-19. Assay: immunoSEQ multiplex PCR; the TCRdb copy retains only in-frame clones and omits some. The data show some 180,000 clones, approximately 83% seen once. What was sequenced was peripheral blood. The receptor source for this set is a man between 65 and 79 years old with active or convalescent COVID-19. CDR3s include the opening cysteine and the closing phenylalanine or tryptophan. A D gene is named only where the DNA matches it firmly. Part of the rows lack a size; the others show once, few, many or a class for expanded clones.

TGCGCCAGCAGCCGGAACCTACTACGCTTCTCCTACAATGAGCAGTTCTTC CASSRNLLRFSYNEQFF TRBJ2-1 TRBV4-3 - -
TGTGCCAGCAGCTTCGGACAGGGGGAAGGCTACGAGCAGTACTTC CASSFGQGEGYEQYF TRBJ2-7 TRBV9 - TRBD1
TGCAGCGTTTGGGACAGGGAGGGCTACGAGCAGTACTTC CSVWDREGYEQYF TRBJ2-7 TRBV29-1 - TRBD1
TGTGCCACCAGCAGAGACCGGTACGAGCAGTACTTC CATSRDRYEQYF TRBJ2-7 TRBV15 - -
TGTGCCAGCAGTTACGGGGACAGTGGTTCCTACAATGAGCAGTTCTTC CASSYGDSGSYNEQFF TRBJ2-1 TRBV6-6 - TRBD1
TGCGCCAGCAGTGAAGGCACAGGGCGATGGGTTGGTACGCAGTATTTT CASSEGTGRWVGTQYF TRBJ2-3 TRBV10-2 - -
TGTGCCAGCAGCTCCCTTCCGAACACTGAAGCTTTCTTT CASSSLPNTEAFF TRBJ1-1 TRBV5-6 - -
TGTGCCAGCAGTGACGGGGATGGCACTGAAGCTTTCTTT CASSDGDGTEAFF TRBJ1-1 TRBV2 - -
TGTGCCAGCAGCCGGACAGCACAACTCTACAATGAGCAGTTCTTC CASSRTAQLYNEQFF TRBJ2-1 TRBV6-2/TRBV6-3 - -
TGTGCCAGCTCACCAGGAACAGACTATGGCTACACCTTC CASSPGTDYGYTF TRBJ1-2 TRBV18 few -
TGTGCCAGTAGTATACAGGGCGCCTACGAGCAGTACTTC CASSIQGAYEQYF TRBJ2-7 TRBV19 - -
TGTGCCAGTAGTACTTGGGACAGCCCGCAAGAGACCCAGTACTTC CASSTWDSPQETQYF TRBJ2-5 TRBV19 - TRBD1
TGTGCCAGTAGCGGAGCCTACGAGCAGTACTTC CASSGAYEQYF TRBJ2-7 TRBV19 - -
TGTGCCACCAGCAGAGATGTGGGACAGGGGTTTGAAGCTTTCTTT CATSRDVGQGFEAFF TRBJ1-1 TRBV15 few TRBD1
TGCGCCAGCAGAAGACCGGGACTAGCGGACTACAATGAGCAGTTCTTC CASRRPGLADYNEQFF TRBJ2-1 TRBV10-2 - TRBD2
TGCGCCAGCAGCCGACAGGGCCTTAGCACAGATACGCAGTATTTT CASSRQGLSTDTQYF TRBJ2-3 TRBV4-1 - TRBD1
TGCGCCAGCAGCCAAACTCCGCAGGGGGATGTTTACGAGCAGTACTTC CASSQTPQGDVYEQYF TRBJ2-7 TRBV4-1 - TRBD1
TGCGCCAGCAGCAGAGATGAGGACAGGGAGAACACTGAAGCTTTCTTT CASSRDEDRENTEAFF TRBJ1-1 TRBV5-1 - TRBD1
TGTGCCAGCAGCCAACGTACATCTGAATACAATGAGCAGTTCTTC CASSQRTSEYNEQFF TRBJ2-1 TRBV3-1/TRBV3-2 - -
TGTGCCAGCAGCGTAGGGCCCCAGAGCACAGATACGCAGTATTTT CASSVGPQSTDTQYF TRBJ2-3 TRBV9 - -
TGTGCCAGCAGCAAGTCGAGGGACAGGGGTAAAGAGACCCAGTACTTC CASSKSRDRGKETQYF TRBJ2-5 TRBV7-9 once TRBD1
TGTGCCAGCAATCACATCGGGACAGGGGTTGAGACCCAGTACTTC CASNHIGTGVETQYF TRBJ2-5 TRBV6-6 - TRBD1
TGTGCCAGCAGCTTAGCCCAGGGACTAGCGATCTATGAGCAGTTCTTC CASSLAQGLAIYEQFF TRBJ2-1 TRBV7-9 - TRBD2
TGTGCCAGCAGCCGACATACCGGGACAGGGACTGTGAAACTGTTTTTT CASSRHTGTGTVKLFF TRBJ1-4 TRBV3-1/TRBV3-2 - TRBD1
TGTGCCAGCAGTGACCCTGCCGGGACAGCCTATGGCTACACCTTC CASSDPAGTAYGYTF TRBJ1-2 TRBV25-1 - TRBD1
TGTGCCAGCAGTTTAGGGACAGCATCCTACTATGGCTACACCTTC CASSLGTASYYGYTF TRBJ1-2 TRBV28 - TRBD1
TGTGCCAGCAGCCTTGGACAGGTTAGCTCCTACGAGCAGTACTTC CASSLGQVSSYEQYF TRBJ2-7 TRBV11-1 - TRBD1
TGTGCCAGCAGTTACTCGATAAGGGGTTCACCCCTCCACTTT CASSYSIRGSPLHF TRBJ1-6 TRBV6-5 - -
TGTGCCAGCAGCCTAAGGTCGCAGGGGACCATATATTTT CASSLRSQGTIYF TRBJ1-3 TRBV12-3/TRBV12-4 - -
TGCGCCAGCAGTGAGTCGGGGACTAGCTACAATGAGCAGTTCTTC CASSESGTSYNEQFF TRBJ2-1 TRBV10-2 - TRBD2
TGTGCCAGCAGTAGGGACATTCATGGCTACACCTTC CASSRDIHGYTF TRBJ1-2 TRBV6-2/TRBV6-3 - -
TGTGCCAGCAGCTTAAACTACTATGGCTACACCTTC CASSLNYYGYTF TRBJ1-2 TRBV7-9 few -
TGTGCCATCTCCCCCGGGACTACCTTCACCGGGGAGCTGTTTTTT CAISPGTTFTGELFF TRBJ2-2 TRBV19 - TRBD2
TGTGCCAGCAGTTTATTGGGACAGGGAGGCACTGAAGCTTTCTTT CASSLLGQGGTEAFF TRBJ1-1 TRBV28 - TRBD1
TGTGCCAGCTCACTCCGACAGGGTTACACAGATACGCAGTATTTT CASSLRQGYTDTQYF TRBJ2-3 TRBV18 - TRBD1
TGTGCCAGCAGCCTCCGTCCTACCTTC CASSLRPTF TRBJ2-7 TRBV7-2 - -
TGTGCCAGCAGTTACCTCGGGCAGGGGACCTACGAGCAGTACTTC CASSYLGQGTYEQYF TRBJ2-7 TRBV6-2/TRBV6-3 - -
TGCGCCAGCAGCCAAAGGACAGGGATCACCTACGAGCAGTACTTC CASSQRTGITYEQYF TRBJ2-7 TRBV4-3 - TRBD1
TGTGCCAGCAGACACGACGGGAGAGCTTTCTTT CASRHDGRAFF TRBJ1-1 TRBV3-1/TRBV3-2 - -
TGTGCCAGCAGCCAATTGGTGGTTGGGGAGGATCTATACAATGAGCAGTTCTTC CASSQLVVGEDLYNEQFF TRBJ2-1 TRBV3-1/TRBV3-2 - -
TGTGCCAGCACCCCACGGGTGGGCAGGGCTAGCTACGAGCAGTACTTC CASTPRVGRASYEQYF TRBJ2-7 TRBV6-6 - -
TGTGCCAGTAGTAAGCAACGCCAGGCGACAGATACGCAGTATTTT CASSKQRQATDTQYF TRBJ2-3 TRBV19 - -
TGTGCCAGCAGCGCCTCCCCCTTGCGGGCAGATACGCAGTATTTT CASSASPLRADTQYF TRBJ2-3 TRBV7-7 - -
TGTGCCAGCAGCTACCGGACTAGCGAGGAGACCCAGTACTTC CASSYRTSEETQYF TRBJ2-5 TRBV7-2 - TRBD2
TGTGCCAGCACGGCCCGGGACAGGGCTAACTATGGCTACACCTTC CASTARDRANYGYTF TRBJ1-2 TRBV19 - TRBD1
TGTGCCAGGTCACAGGGGCGGCATGAGCAGTTCTTC CARSQGRHEQFF TRBJ2-1 TRBV7-9 - TRBD1
TGTGCCAGCAGCCAAGGAACAGGGGGGTTTTACGAGCAGTACTTC CASSQGTGGFYEQYF TRBJ2-7 TRBV3-1/TRBV3-2 - TRBD1
TGTGCCAGTAGTATCCGGGTCTCAAACGCTTGGGATACGCAGTATTTT CASSIRVSNAWDTQYF TRBJ2-3 TRBV19 - -
TGTGCCAGCAGCCGAGCTGCAACTAATGAAAAACTGTTTTTT CASSRAATNEKLFF TRBJ1-4 TRBV3-1/TRBV3-2 few -
TGTGCCAGCAGCCAAGCCGGACAGAGAACCGGGGAGCTGTTTTTT CASSQAGQRTGELFF TRBJ2-2 TRBV3-1/TRBV3-2 - -
TGTGCCAGCAGTTCCCTCCGGACAGGGCACTATGGCTACACCTTC CASSSLRTGHYGYTF TRBJ1-2 TRBV27 many TRBD1
TGTGCCAGCAGCTTGGGACTAGCGGGGGGACCTCAAGAGACCCAGTACTTC CASSLGLAGGPQETQYF TRBJ2-5 TRBV7-6 - TRBD2
TGTGCCAGTAACTCCGAGGCAGGGGGCCGCAATGAGCAGTTCTTC CASNSEAGGRNEQFF TRBJ2-1 TRBV28 - TRBD1
TGCGCCAGCAGCTCACAGGGAGGGGAAGAGACCCAGTACTTC CASSSQGGEETQYF TRBJ2-5 TRBV5-1 - -
TGTGCCAGCAGCTTGGGCCTCGGGCGGGAGGGCCGGTTGAATGAGCAGTTCTTC CASSLGLGREGRLNEQFF TRBJ2-1 TRBV5-4 few TRBD2